This is a list of T cell receptor beta chains from one sample in a study of cytomegalovirus exposure and HLA in healthy donors. The method was immunoSEQ multiplex PCR; TCRdb's version includes in-frame clones alone and lacks a portion of them. The repertoire has 140,000 to 150,000 clones, around 70% of them found once; the top ten carry 2.1%. Material for sequencing was PBMCs. Source of these receptors: a middle-aged man in good health and CMV-seronegative. The CDR3 runs from the conserved cysteine through the conserved F or W. The order of the fields is J gene, V gene, clone size, CDR3 protein. The size field is filled for only some rows; it gives once, few, many or a size class.

>TRBJ2-1|TRBV4-2|.
CASSQVGVGDEQFF
>TRBJ2-7|TRBV7-6|few
CASSRGVEGWGEQYF
>TRBJ2-7|TRBV7-9|.
CASSLYRGNEQYF
>TRBJ1-2|TRBV7-9|.
CASEEGFTNYGYTF
>TRBJ2-2|TRBV5-8|.
CASSFGLAGRGNTGELFF
>TRBJ2-3|TRBV4-1|.
CASSQGARHTDTQYF
>TRBJ1-4|TRBV7-6|.
CASSLVGGTNEKLFF
>TRBJ2-3|TRBV28|few
CASSGGAGVEDTQYF
>TRBJ2-2|TRBV7-3|.
CASSFARNTGELFF
>TRBJ2-2|TRBV5-1|.
CASSLTVGGAGELFF
>TRBJ2-7|TRBV19|few
CASSLPGGSSAYEQYF
>TRBJ2-1|TRBV18|.
CASSPSGNSAEQFF
>TRBJ2-5|TRBV7-7|.
CASSIGTGEETQYF
>TRBJ1-1|TRBV6-4|.
CPQWTGQAPMNTEAFF
>TRBJ1-5|TRBV6-1|.
CAGGWGGNQPQHF
>TRBJ2-2|TRBV9|few
CASSTRGAGDGELFF
>TRBJ2-1|TRBV5-5|.
CASKSVAGSYNEQFF
>TRBJ2-7|TRBV7-2|few
CASSVRDREGFPYEQYF
>TRBJ1-2|TRBV2|.
CASRGGLGYTF
>TRBJ2-7|TRBV4-3|.
CASSQTGGREQYF
>TRBJ2-5|TRBV12-5|.
CASGPGGQGQETQYF
>TRBJ2-7|TRBV6-5|.
CASSGRQGLTYEQYF
>TRBJ2-1|TRBV7-2|few
CASSRRTSGLNEQFF